These T cell receptor beta chains were read from a single sample in a study of control samples from healthy donors and cancer patients. TCRdb's table, derived via immunoSEQ multiplex PCR, lists solely in-frame clones and lacks some. This sample has 230,000 or so clones, with roughly 94% found just once. The sample consisted of blood. These receptors originate from a man over 45 in good health. The CDR3 runs from the conserved cysteine through the conserved F or W. The D gene is left open where the match is weak. Some rows mark clone size as missing; the rest say once, few, many or name a class of expanded clone.

>TRBV9|TRBJ1-2|.|.
CASSGSPGTLGGYGYTF
TGTGCCAGCAGCGGCAGCCCCGGGACACTCGGAGGTTATGGCTACACCTTC
>TRBV7-9|TRBJ1-4|TRBD1|.
CASSLAGTGNEKLFF
TGTGCCAGCAGCTTAGCGGGGACAGGGAATGAAAAACTGTTTTTT
>TRBV29-1|TRBJ1-1|TRBD1|.
CSAETGAFAEAFF
TGCAGCGCAGAAACAGGGGCTTTTGCTGAAGCTTTCTTT
>TRBV29-1|TRBJ2-5|TRBD1|.
CSVGWGQVIETQYF
TGCAGCGTCGGGTGGGGACAGGTAATAGAGACCCAGTACTTC
>TRBV30|TRBJ2-2|.|.
CAWTTGNTGELFF
TGTGCCTGGACGACGGGAAACACCGGGGAGCTGTTTTTT
>TRBV30|TRBJ2-2|TRBD1|.
CAWSTSGTGGTGELFF
TGTGCCTGGAGTACTTCCGGGACAGGGGGTACCGGGGAGCTGTTTTTT
>TRBV21-1|TRBJ1-5|.|.
CASSPPSGGEGGNQPQHF
TGTGCCAGCAGCCCCCCGTCAGGGGGGGAGGGGGGCAATCAGCCCCAGCATTTT
>TRBV25-1|TRBJ1-1|.|.
CASSSFTGNTEAFF
TGTGCCAGCAGCTCATTTACAGGGAACACTGAAGCTTTCTTT
>TRBV6-2/TRBV6-3|TRBJ1-1|.|.
CASSYLGRGSRAFF
TGTGCCAGCAGTTACCTTGGAAGGGGGTCGCGAGCTTTCTTT
>TRBV6-5|TRBJ1-5|.|.
CASTREFGNQPQHF
TGTGCCAGCACAAGGGAATTCGGCAATCAGCCCCAGCATTTT
>TRBV30|TRBJ1-6|.|.
CAWSDSRNSPLHF
TGTGCCTGGAGCGACTCAAGGAATTCACCCCTCCACTTT
>TRBV5-1|TRBJ1-2|.|.
CASSPGAGPNYGYTF
TGCGCCAGCAGCCCAGGGGCAGGCCCTAACTATGGCTACACCTTC
>TRBV4-1|TRBJ1-4|TRBD1|.
CASSLGQGLGEKLFF
TGCGCCAGCAGCCTAGGACAGGGCTTGGGGGAAAAACTGTTTTTT
>TRBV5-1|TRBJ1-1|.|once
CASTLTQGGNTEAFF
TGCGCCAGCACTCTTACCCAAGGGGGGAACACTGAAGCTTTCTTT
>TRBV7-9|TRBJ1-2|.|.
CATKFASYGYTF
TGTGCCACCAAGTTTGCTAGCTATGGCTACACCTTC
>TRBV12-3/TRBV12-4|TRBJ1-5|TRBD1|.
CASSRQGEGPQHF
TGTGCCAGCAGTCGACAGGGGGAGGGGCCCCAGCATTTT
>TRBV25-1|TRBJ1-1|.|.
CASSAHQGTEAFF
TGTGCCAGCAGTGCCCATCAGGGAACTGAAGCTTTCTTT
>TRBV11-2|TRBJ2-2|.|few
CASSLGLRGSGELFF
TGTGCCAGCAGCCTGGGGCTACGGGGTTCCGGGGAGCTGTTTTTT
>TRBV11-2|TRBJ1-5|TRBD1|few
CASSLGPAQGNQPQHF
TGTGCCAGCAGCTTAGGGCCAGCACAGGGGAATCAGCCCCAGCATTTT
>TRBV2|TRBJ2-6|.|.
CASSDSRSGANVLTF
TGTGCCAGCAGTGATAGCCGTTCTGGGGCCAACGTCCTGACTTTC
>TRBV3-1/TRBV3-2|TRBJ1-4|.|.
CAAATNEKLFF
TGTGCGGCCGCAACTAATGAAAAACTGTTTTTT
>TRBV28|TRBJ1-3|TRBD1|.
CASSLDRGSGNTIYF
TGTGCCAGCAGTTTAGACAGGGGCTCTGGAAACACCATATATTTT
>TRBV5-4|TRBJ2-4|.|.
CASSLFDGTQNIQYF
TGTGCCAGCAGCTTATTTGACGGAACGCAAAACATTCAGTACTTC
>TRBV11-2|TRBJ1-3|.|.
CASSLAREGRMGNTIYF
TGTGCCAGCAGCTTAGCCAGGGAGGGAAGAATGGGAAACACCATATATTTT
>TRBV5-1|TRBJ2-3|TRBD2|.
CASSLPSGTSTDTQYF
TGCGCCAGCAGCTTACCTAGCGGGACTAGCACAGATACGCAGTATTTT
>TRBV5-1|TRBJ2-3|TRBD1|.
CASSREGTEVNTQYF
TGCGCCAGCAGTCGAGAAGGGACAGAGGTTAATACGCAGTATTTT
>TRBV7-3|TRBJ2-1|TRBD1|.
CASSRDRVYNEQFF
TGTGCCAGCAGCCGGGACAGGGTCTACAATGAGCAGTTCTTC
>TRBV2|TRBJ1-3|.|once
CASSGQVQYSGNTIYF
TGTGCCAGCAGTGGACAGGTCCAGTACTCTGGAAACACCATATATTTT
>TRBV28|TRBJ1-3|.|.
CASSLSRPSGNTIYF
TGTGCCAGCAGTTTAAGCCGGCCCTCTGGAAACACCATATATTTT
>TRBV20-1|TRBJ1-5|.|.
CSASDRRGPPSQPQHF
TGCAGTGCTAGTGATCGCAGGGGACCCCCAAGCCAGCCCCAGCATTTT
>TRBV10-1|TRBJ2-1|TRBD2|.
CASSEHWASGYNEQFF
TGCGCCAGCAGTGAGCATTGGGCTAGCGGGTACAATGAGCAGTTCTTC
>TRBV29-1|TRBJ1-2|.|.
CSVPLSPGFNYGYTF
TGCAGCGTTCCTCTTTCGCCGGGTTTTAACTATGGCTACACCTTC
>TRBV5-1|TRBJ1-6|TRBD1|.
CASSLDEGAGWSPLHF
TGCGCCAGCAGCTTGGATGAGGGGGCTGGGTGGTCACCCCTCCACTTT
>TRBV18|TRBJ2-1|.|.
CASSPGEGDEQFF
TGTGCCAGCTCACCAGGGGAAGGAGATGAGCAGTTCTTC
>TRBV11-1|TRBJ1-1|.|.
CASSSAQERGSMNTEAFF
TGTGCCAGCAGCTCAGCCCAAGAGAGGGGCTCTATGAACACTGAAGCTTTCTTT
>TRBV4-3|TRBJ2-6|TRBD1|.
CASSRDRSGANVLTF
TGCGCCAGCAGCCGGGACAGGTCTGGGGCCAACGTCCTGACTTTC
>TRBV14|TRBJ1-2|.|once
CASSQGRYLNYGYTF
TGTGCCAGCAGCCAAGGGCGTTACCTAAACTATGGCTACACCTTC